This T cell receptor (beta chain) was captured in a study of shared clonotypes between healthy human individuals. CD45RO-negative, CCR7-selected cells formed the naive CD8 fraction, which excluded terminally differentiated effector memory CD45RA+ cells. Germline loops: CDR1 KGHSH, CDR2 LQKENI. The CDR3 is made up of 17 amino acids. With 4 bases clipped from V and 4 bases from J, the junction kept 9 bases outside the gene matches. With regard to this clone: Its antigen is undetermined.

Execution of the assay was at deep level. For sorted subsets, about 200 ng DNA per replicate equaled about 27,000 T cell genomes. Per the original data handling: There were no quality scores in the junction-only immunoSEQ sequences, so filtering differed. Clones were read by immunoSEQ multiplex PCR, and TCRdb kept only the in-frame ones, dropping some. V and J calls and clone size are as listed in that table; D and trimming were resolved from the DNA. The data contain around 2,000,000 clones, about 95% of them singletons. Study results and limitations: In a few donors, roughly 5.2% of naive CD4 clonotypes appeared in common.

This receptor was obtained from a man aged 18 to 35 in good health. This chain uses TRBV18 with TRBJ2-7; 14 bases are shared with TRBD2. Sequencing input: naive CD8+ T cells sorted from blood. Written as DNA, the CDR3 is TGTGCCAGCTCACGAGGACTAGCGGGAGGTCCCTTTTACGAGCAGTACTTC. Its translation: CASSRGLAGGPFYEQYF.